These T cell receptor beta chains were read from a single sample in a study of blood T cell repertoires in COVID-19. Clones were sequenced by immunoSEQ multiplex PCR, and TCRdb holds only the in-frame ones, with some missing. The sample lists 80,000 to 100,000 clones; 75% to 90% were seen once. Sequenced: peripheral blood. The receptors originated from an elderly woman with acute or convalescent COVID-19. Each CDR3 is given with its conserved first and last residue. Fields, in order: CDR3 protein, CDR3 DNA, clone size, J gene, D gene, V gene. A D gene is named only where the DNA matches it firmly. A row's size may be missing; if present it is once, few, many or a size class.

cdr3_aa: CASSIRAPGGHQPQHF; cdr3_nt: TGTGCCAGTAGTATAAGAGCACCCGGGGGACATCAGCCCCAGCATTTT; clone_size: NA; j_call: TRBJ1-5; d_call: NA; v_call: TRBV19
cdr3_aa: CATSDQYTEAFF; cdr3_nt: TGTGCCACCAGTGATCAATACACTGAAGCTTTCTTT; clone_size: NA; j_call: TRBJ1-1; d_call: NA; v_call: TRBV24-1
cdr3_aa: CASSFMTGKNTEAFF; cdr3_nt: TGTGCCAGCAGCTTTATGACAGGGAAAAACACTGAAGCTTTCTTT; clone_size: NA; j_call: TRBJ1-1; d_call: TRBD1; v_call: TRBV7-9
cdr3_aa: CASNPLGGNEQFF; cdr3_nt: TGTGCCAGTAACCCGCTGGGAGGCAATGAGCAGTTCTTC; clone_size: NA; j_call: TRBJ2-1; d_call: NA; v_call: TRBV5-6
cdr3_aa: CASSEPGKETQYF; cdr3_nt: TGTGCCAGCAGTGAACCGGGTAAAGAGACCCAGTACTTC; clone_size: medium-sized; j_call: TRBJ2-5; d_call: NA; v_call: TRBV6-4
cdr3_aa: CASSSGTGTGGRRNIQYF; cdr3_nt: TGCGCCAGCAGTTCTGGGACCGGGACAGGGGGCCGGAGGAACATTCAGTACTTC; clone_size: few; j_call: TRBJ2-4; d_call: TRBD1; v_call: TRBV5-1
cdr3_aa: CASSLLTGSKDEQYF; cdr3_nt: TGTGCCAGTAGTCTCCTGACAGGGTCGAAGGACGAGCAGTACTTC; clone_size: NA; j_call: TRBJ2-7; d_call: TRBD1; v_call: TRBV19
cdr3_aa: CASSFAVAYEQYF; cdr3_nt: TGTGCCAGCAGCTTTGCGGTTGCCTACGAGCAGTACTTC; clone_size: NA; j_call: TRBJ2-7; d_call: NA; v_call: TRBV11-2
cdr3_aa: CASSPRVAGGMGYNEQFF; cdr3_nt: TGCGCCAGCAGCCCGAGGGTAGCGGGGGGTATGGGCTACAATGAGCAGTTCTTC; clone_size: NA; j_call: TRBJ2-1; d_call: TRBD2; v_call: TRBV5-1
cdr3_aa: CATSAGQLSSYEQYF; cdr3_nt: TGTGCCACCAGTGCGGGACAGTTAAGCTCCTACGAGCAGTACTTC; clone_size: NA; j_call: TRBJ2-7; d_call: TRBD1; v_call: TRBV24-1
cdr3_aa: CASSHRQGSSPLHF; cdr3_nt: TGTGCCAGCAGTCACCGACAGGGTAGTTCACCCCTCCACTTT; clone_size: NA; j_call: TRBJ1-6; d_call: TRBD1; v_call: TRBV27
cdr3_aa: CASSNTGGYEQYF; cdr3_nt: TGTGCCAGCAGCAACACAGGGGGCTACGAGCAGTACTTC; clone_size: NA; j_call: TRBJ2-7; d_call: TRBD1; v_call: TRBV9
cdr3_aa: CASSVTSDRGQVMNSNQPQHF; cdr3_nt: TGTGCCAGCAGCGTAACCTCGGACAGGGGCCAGGTAATGAATAGCAATCAGCCCCAGCATTTT; clone_size: NA; j_call: TRBJ1-5; d_call: TRBD1; v_call: TRBV2
cdr3_aa: CASSPSGGTDTQYF; cdr3_nt: TGTGCCAGCAGTCCCAGCGGGGGCACAGATACGCAGTATTTT; clone_size: NA; j_call: TRBJ2-3; d_call: TRBD2; v_call: TRBV28
cdr3_aa: CASSPLRHRNTEAFF; cdr3_nt: TGTGCCAGCAGCCCTCTAAGACACCGGAACACTGAAGCTTTCTTT; clone_size: few; j_call: TRBJ1-1; d_call: NA; v_call: TRBV5-5
cdr3_aa: CASSFLKELRTEAFF; cdr3_nt: TGTGCCAGCAGCTTTCTGAAGGAGCTGAGGACTGAAGCTTTCTTT; clone_size: NA; j_call: TRBJ1-1; d_call: NA; v_call: TRBV5-6